The entry that follows covers one TCR beta chain sequence. Its antigen is still unknown. CDR3 size: 14 residues. Germline V gene lookup returns CDR1 SGHRS and CDR2 YFSETQ. The trim removed 4 bases at V and 4 bases at J, leaving 7 bases unmatched. As for time point: blood 4 weeks post-SBRT, at nephrectomy. The treatment was: 15 Gy SBRT to primary tumor, nephrectomy 4 weeks later. These data originate in a study of radiation and T cells in renal cell carcinoma. Overall study results and limits: Top tumor clonotypes rose in blood 2 weeks post-radiation, then contracted.

Profiled with immunoSEQ multiplex PCR; TCRdb holds only in-frame clones, not every one. The repertoire holds fewer than 80,000 clones, with approximately 87% as singletons. This sequence originates from a woman in her sixties or seventies with renal cell carcinoma. The sequencing used blood, collected from a patient whose treatment included radiotherapy and nephrectomy. The rearrangement links TRBV5-1 to TRBJ1-2; 7 nucleotides align to TRBD1. The CDR3 is CASSLGDRPYGYTF. In nucleotides, the CDR3 is TGCGCCAGCAGCCTAGGGGACAGACCCTATGGCTACACCTTC.